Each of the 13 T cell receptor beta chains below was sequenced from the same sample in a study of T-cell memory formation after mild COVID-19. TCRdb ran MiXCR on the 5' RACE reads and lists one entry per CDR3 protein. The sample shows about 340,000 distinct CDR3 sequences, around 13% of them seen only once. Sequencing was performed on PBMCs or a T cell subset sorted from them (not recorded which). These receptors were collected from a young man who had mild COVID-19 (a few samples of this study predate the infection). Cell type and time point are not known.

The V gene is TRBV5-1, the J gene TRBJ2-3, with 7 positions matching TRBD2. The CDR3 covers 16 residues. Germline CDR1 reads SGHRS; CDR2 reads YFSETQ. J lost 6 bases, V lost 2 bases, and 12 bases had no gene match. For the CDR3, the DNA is TGCGCCAGCAGCTTTGGTAGCGGGCTCGCCTGGGATACGCAGTATTTT. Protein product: CASSFGSGLAWDTQYF.

As DNA, the CDR3 is TGTGCCAGCAGCCCCCCGGCTACCTACGAGCAGTACGTC. Translating gives CASSPPATYEQYV. The rearrangement joins TRBV12-3 or TRBV12-4 to TRBJ2-7; D call uncertain. The CDR3 runs to 13 residues. The V and J ends lost 6 bases and 2 bases respectively, with 11 bases between them.

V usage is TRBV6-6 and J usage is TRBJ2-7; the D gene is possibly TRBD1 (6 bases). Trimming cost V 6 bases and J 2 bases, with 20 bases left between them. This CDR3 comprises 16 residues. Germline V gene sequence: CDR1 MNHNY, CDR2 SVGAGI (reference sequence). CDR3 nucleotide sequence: TGTGCCAGCAGGCACGACCGGCTGACAGGTCCCTACGAGCAGTACTTC. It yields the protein CASRHDRLTGPYEQYF.

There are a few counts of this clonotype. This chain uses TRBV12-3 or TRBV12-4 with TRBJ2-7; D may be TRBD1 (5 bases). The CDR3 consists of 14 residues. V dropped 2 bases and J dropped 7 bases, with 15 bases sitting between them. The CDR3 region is CASSLSPWGEEQYV. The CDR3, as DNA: TGTGCCAGCAGTTTATCTCCCTGGGGCGAGGAGCAGTACGTC.

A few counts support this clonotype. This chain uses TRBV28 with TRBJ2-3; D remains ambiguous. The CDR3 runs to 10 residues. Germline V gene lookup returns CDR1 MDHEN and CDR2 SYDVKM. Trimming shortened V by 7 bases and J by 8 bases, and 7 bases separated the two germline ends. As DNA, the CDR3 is TGTGCCAGCATGAGAGTTACGCAGTATTTT. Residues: CASMRVTQYF.

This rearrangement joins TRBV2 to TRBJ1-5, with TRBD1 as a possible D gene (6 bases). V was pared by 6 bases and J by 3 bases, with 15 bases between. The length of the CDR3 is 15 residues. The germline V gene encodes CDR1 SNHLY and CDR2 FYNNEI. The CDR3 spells CASRATGRYNQPQHF. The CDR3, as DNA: TGTGCCAGCAGAGCGACAGGCCGTTACAATCAGCCCCAGCATTTT.

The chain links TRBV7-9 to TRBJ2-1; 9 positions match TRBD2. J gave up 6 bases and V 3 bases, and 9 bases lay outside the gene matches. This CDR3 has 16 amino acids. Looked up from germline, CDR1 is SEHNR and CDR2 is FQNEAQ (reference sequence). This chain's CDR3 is CASSLGVGGGVNEQFF. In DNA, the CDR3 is TGTGCCAGCAGCTTGGGAGTCGGCGGGGGGGTCAATGAGCAGTTCTTC.

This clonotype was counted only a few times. The CDR3 region is CAISGLGGIGETQYF. In DNA form, the CDR3 reads TGTGCCATCAGTGGGTTGGGAGGAATCGGAGAGACCCAGTACTTC. The chain has TRBV10-3 and TRBJ2-5; TRBD2 might be the D (6 bases). CDR3 length: 15 residues. Germline CDR1 reads ENHRY; CDR2 reads SYGVKD. Trimming stripped 4 bases from V and 4 bases from J, with 16 bases between.

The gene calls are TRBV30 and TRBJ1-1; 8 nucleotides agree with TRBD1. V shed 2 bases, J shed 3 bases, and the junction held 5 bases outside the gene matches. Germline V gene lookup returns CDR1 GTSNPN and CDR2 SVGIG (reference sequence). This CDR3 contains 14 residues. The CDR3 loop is CAWSRQGRDTEAFF. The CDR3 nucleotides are TGTGCCTGGAGTCGACAGGGGAGGGACACTGAAGCTTTCTTT.

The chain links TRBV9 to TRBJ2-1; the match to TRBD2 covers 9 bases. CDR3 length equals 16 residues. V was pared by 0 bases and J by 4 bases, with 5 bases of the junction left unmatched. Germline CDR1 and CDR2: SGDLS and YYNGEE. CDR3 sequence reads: CASSVVGSGGYNEQFF. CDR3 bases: TGTGCCAGCAGCGTAGTTGGTAGCGGGGGTTACAATGAGCAGTTCTTC.

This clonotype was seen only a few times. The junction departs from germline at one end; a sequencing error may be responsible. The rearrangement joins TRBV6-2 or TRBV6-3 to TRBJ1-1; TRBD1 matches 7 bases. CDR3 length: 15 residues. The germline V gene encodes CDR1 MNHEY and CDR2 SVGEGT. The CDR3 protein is CASRSDRPWNAEAFF. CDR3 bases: TGTGCCAGCAGATCGGACAGGCCGTGGAACGCTGAAGCTTTCTTT.

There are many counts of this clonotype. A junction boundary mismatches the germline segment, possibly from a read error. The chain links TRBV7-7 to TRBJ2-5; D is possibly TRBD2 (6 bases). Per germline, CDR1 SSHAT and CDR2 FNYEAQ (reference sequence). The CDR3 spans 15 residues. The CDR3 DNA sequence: TGTGCTAGCAGCTTACGGGGAGGTTACCAAGAGACCCAGTACTTC. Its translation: CASSLRGGYQETQYF.

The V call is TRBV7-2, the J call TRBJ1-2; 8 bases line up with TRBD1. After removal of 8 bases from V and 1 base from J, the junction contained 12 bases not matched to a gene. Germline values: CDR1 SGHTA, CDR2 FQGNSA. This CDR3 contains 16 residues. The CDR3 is CASYHLDREHNYGYTF. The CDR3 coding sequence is TGTGCCAGCTACCACTTGGACAGGGAACATAACTATGGCTACACCTTC.